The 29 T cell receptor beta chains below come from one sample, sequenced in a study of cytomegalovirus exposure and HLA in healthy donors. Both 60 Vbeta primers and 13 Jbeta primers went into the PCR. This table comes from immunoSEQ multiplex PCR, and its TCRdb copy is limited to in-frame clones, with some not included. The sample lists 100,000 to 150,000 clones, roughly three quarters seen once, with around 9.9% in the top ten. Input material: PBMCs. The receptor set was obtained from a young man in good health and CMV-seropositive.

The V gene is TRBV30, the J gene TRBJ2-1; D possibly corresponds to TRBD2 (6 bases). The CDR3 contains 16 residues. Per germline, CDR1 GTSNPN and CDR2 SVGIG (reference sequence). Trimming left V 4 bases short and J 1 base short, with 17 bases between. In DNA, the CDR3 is TGTGCCTGGAAGGGTTTCGGGACTCGTTCCTACAATGAGCAGTTCTTC. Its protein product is CAWKGFGTRSYNEQFF.

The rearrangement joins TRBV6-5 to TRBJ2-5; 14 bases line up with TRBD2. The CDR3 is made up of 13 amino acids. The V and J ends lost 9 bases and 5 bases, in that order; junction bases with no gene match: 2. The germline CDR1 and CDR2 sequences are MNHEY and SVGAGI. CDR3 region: CASRLAGGETQYF. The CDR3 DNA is TGTGCCAGTAGACTAGCGGGGGGGGAGACCCAGTACTTC.

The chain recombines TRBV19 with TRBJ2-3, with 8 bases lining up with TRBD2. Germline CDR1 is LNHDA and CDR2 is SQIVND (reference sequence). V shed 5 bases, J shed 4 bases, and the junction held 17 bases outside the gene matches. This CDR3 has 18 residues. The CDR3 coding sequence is TGTGCCAGTAGTCTACTCGGAAGTGGAGCGGGAGCGCCAGATACGCAGTATTTT. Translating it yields CASSLLGSGAGAPDTQYF.

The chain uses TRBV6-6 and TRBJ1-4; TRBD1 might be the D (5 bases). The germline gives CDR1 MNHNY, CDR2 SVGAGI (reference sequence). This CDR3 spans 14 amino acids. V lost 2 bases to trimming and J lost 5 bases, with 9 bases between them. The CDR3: CASSYHPGNEKLFF. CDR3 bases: TGTGCCAGCAGTTACCACCCAGGGAATGAAAAACTGTTTTTT.

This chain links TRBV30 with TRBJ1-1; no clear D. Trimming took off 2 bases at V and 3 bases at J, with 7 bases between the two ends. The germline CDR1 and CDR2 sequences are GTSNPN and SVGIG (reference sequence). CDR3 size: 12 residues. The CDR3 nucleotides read TGTGCCTGGAGTCAAACAGACACTGAAGCTTTCTTT. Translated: CAWSQTDTEAFF.

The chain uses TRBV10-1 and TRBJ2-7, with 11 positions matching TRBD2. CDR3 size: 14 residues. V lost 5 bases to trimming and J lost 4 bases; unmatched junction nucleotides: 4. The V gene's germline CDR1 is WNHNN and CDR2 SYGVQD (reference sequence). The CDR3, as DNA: TGCGCCAGCAGTACCGGGACTAGCGGATACGAGCAGTACTTC. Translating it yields CASSTGTSGYEQYF.

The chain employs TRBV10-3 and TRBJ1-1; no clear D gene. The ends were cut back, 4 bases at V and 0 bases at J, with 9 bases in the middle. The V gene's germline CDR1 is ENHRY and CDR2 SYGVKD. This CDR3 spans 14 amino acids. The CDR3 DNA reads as TGTGCCATCAGTGGTGGGCAGCTGAACACTGAAGCTTTCTTT. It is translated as CAISGGQLNTEAFF.

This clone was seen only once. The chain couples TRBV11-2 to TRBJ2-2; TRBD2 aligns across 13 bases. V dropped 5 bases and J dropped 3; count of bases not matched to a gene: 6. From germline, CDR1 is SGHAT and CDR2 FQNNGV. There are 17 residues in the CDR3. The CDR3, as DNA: TGTGCCAGCAGCCGATCGGGACTAGCGGGGTACACCGGGGAGCTGTTTTTT. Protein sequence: CASSRSGLAGYTGELFF.

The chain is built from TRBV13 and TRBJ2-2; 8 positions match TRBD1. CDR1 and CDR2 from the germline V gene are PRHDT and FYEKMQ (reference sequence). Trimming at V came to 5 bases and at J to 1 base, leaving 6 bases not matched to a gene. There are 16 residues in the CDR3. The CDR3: CASSAGQDGNTGELFF. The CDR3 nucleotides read TGTGCCAGCAGCGCGGGACAGGATGGGAACACCGGGGAGCTGTTTTTT.

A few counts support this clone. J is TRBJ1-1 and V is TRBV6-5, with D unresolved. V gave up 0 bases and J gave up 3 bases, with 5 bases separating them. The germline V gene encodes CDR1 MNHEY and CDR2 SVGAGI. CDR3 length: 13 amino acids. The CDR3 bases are TGTGCCAGCAGTTACTCGAGGGACACTGAAGCTTTCTTT. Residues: CASSYSRDTEAFF.

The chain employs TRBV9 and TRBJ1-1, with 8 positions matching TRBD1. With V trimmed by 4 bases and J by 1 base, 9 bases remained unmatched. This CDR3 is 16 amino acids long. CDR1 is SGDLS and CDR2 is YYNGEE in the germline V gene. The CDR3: CASSTLTGGWNTEAFF. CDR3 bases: TGTGCCAGCAGCACGCTAACAGGGGGATGGAACACTGAAGCTTTCTTT.

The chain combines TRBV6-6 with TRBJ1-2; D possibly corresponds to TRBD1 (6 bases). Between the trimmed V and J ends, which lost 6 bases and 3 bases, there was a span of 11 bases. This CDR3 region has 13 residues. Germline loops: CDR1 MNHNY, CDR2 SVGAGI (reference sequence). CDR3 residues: CASRKDSHYGYTF. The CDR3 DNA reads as TGTGCCAGCAGGAAGGACAGCCACTATGGCTACACCTTC.

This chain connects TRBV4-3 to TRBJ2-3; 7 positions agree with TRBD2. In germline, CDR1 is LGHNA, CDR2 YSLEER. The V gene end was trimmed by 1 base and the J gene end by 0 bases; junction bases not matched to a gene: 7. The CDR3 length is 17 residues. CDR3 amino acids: CASSQGLVSGSTDTQYF. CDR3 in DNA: TGCGCCAGCAGCCAAGGCCTCGTTAGCGGGAGCACAGATACGCAGTATTTT.

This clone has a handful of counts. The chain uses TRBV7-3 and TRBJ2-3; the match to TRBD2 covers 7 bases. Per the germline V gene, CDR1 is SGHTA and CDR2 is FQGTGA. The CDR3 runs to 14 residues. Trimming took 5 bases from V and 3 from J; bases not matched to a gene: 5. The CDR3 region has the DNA TGTGCCAGCAGCATTACTAGCGAAACAGATACGCAGTATTTT. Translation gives CASSITSETDTQYF.

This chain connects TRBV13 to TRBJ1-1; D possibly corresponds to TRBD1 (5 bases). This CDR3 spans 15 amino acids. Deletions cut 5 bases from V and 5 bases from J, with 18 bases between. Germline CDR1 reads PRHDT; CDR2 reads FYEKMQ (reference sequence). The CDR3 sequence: CASSGSFGARTEAFF. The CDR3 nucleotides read TGTGCCAGCAGCGGATCGTTTGGGGCGCGAACTGAAGCTTTCTTT.

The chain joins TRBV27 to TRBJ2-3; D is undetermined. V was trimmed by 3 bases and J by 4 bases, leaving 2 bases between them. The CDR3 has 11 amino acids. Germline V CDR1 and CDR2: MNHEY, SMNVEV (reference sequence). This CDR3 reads CASSFADTQYF. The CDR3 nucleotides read TGTGCCAGCAGTTTCGCAGATACGCAGTATTTT.

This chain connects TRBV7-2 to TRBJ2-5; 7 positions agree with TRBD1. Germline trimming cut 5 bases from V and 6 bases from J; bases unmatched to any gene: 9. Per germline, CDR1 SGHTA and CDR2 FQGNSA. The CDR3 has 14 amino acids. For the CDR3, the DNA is TGTGCCAGCAGCCCACGACAGGGTTTGCAGACCCAGTACTTC. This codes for CASSPRQGLQTQYF.

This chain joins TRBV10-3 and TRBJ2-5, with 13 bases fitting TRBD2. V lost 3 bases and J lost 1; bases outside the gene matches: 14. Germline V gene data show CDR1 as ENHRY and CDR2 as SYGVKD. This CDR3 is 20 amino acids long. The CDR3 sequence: CAISDGGGTSGRAFQETQYF. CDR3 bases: TGTGCCATCAGTGACGGGGGGGGAACTAGCGGGAGGGCCTTCCAAGAGACCCAGTACTTC.

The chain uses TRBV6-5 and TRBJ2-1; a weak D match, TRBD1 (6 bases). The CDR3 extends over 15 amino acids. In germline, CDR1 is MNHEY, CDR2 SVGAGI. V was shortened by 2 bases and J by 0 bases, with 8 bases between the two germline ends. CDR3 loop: CASSYGTSSYNEQFF. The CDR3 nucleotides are TGTGCCAGCAGTTACGGGACAAGCTCCTACAATGAGCAGTTCTTC.

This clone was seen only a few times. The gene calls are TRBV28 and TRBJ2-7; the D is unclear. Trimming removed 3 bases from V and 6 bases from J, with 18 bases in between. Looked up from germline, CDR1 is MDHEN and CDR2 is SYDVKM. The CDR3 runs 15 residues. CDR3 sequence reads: CASSLVRMVEVEQYF. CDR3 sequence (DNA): TGTGCCAGCAGTTTGGTGCGGATGGTTGAGGTCGAGCAGTACTTC. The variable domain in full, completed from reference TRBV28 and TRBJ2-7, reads DVKVTQSSRYLVKRTGEKVFLECVQDMDHENMFWYRQDPGLGLRLIYFSYDVKMKEKGDIPEGYSVSREKKERFSLILESASTNQTSMYLCASSLVRMVEVEQYFGPGTRLTVT.

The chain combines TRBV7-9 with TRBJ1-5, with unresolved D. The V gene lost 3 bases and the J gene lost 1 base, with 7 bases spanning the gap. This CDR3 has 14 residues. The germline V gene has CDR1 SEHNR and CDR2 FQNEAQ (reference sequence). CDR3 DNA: TGTGCCAGCAGCTTTGACGGGAGCAATCAGCCCCAGCATTTT. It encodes CASSFDGSNQPQHF.

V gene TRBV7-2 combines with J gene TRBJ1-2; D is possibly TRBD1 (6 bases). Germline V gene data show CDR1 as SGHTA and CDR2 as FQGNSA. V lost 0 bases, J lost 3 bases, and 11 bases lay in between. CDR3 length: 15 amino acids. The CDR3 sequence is CASSLAGGLDYGYTF. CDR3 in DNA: TGTGCCAGCAGCTTAGCGGGGGGGCTGGACTATGGCTACACCTTC. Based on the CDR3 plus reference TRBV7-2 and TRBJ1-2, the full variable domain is GAGVSQSPSNKVTEKGKDVELRCDPISGHTALYWYRQSLGQGLEFLIYFQGNSAPDKSGLPSDRFSAERTGGSVSTLTIQRTQQEDSAVYLCASSLAGGLDYGYTFGSGTRLTVV.

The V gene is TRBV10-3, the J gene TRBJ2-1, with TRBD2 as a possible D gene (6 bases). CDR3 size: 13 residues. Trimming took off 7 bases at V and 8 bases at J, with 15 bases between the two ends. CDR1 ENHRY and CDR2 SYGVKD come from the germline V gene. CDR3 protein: CAITTGEVDEQFF. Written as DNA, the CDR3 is TGTGCCATCACGACGGGAGAGGTCGATGAGCAGTTCTTC.

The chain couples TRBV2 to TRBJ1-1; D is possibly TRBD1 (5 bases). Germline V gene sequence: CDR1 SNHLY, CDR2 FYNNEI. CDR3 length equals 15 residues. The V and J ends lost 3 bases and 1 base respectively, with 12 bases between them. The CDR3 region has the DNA TGTGCCAGCAGTGATTTAGTCAGGGCGAACACTGAAGCTTTCTTT. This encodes CASSDLVRANTEAFF.

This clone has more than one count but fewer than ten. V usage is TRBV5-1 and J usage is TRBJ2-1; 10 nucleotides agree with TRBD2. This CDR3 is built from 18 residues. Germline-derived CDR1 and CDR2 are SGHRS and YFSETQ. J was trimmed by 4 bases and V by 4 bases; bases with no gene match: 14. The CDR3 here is CASSPQTPGLATYNEQFF. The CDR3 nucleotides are TGCGCCAGCAGCCCCCAAACCCCGGGACTAGCGACGTACAATGAGCAGTTCTTC.

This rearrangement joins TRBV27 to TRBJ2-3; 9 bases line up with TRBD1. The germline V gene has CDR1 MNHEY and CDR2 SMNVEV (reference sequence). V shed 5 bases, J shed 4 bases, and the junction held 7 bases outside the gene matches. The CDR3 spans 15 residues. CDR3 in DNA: TGTGCCAGCAGTCCCCGGACAGGGGTAGCAGATACGCAGTATTTT. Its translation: CASSPRTGVADTQYF.

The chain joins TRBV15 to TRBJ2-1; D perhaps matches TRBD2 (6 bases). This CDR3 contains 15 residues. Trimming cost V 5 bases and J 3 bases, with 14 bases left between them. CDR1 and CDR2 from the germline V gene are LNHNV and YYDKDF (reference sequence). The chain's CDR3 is CATSFGRLDYNEQFF. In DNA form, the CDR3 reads TGTGCCACCAGCTTCGGGAGACTAGACTACAATGAGCAGTTCTTC.

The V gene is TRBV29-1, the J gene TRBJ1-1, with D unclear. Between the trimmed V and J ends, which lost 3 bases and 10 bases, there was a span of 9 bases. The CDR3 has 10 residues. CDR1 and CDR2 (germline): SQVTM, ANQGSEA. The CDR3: CSVERSSAFF. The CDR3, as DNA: TGCAGCGTTGAGAGGTCTTCAGCTTTCTTT.

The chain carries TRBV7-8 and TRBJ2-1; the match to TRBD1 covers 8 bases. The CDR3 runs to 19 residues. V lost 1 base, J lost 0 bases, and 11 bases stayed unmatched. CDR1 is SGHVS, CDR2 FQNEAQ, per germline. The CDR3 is CASSLDDRGAPLSYNEQFF. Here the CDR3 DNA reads TGTGCCAGCAGCTTAGACGACAGGGGCGCTCCCCTCTCCTACAATGAGCAGTTCTTC.